This passage covers 25 T cell receptor beta chains from one sample sequenced in a study of T-cell reconstitution after alpha-beta-depleted transplantation in children. Preparation of the TCRbeta library used unique molecular identifiers. Using its own MiXCR run on the PCR reads, TCRdb lists one record per CDR3 protein. The sample includes about 640,000 distinct CDR3 sequences, around 17% of them seen just once. The sequencing here drew on PBMCs from the stem cell graft donor, taken from the stem cell graft. These receptors originate from a human donor who donated a stem cell graft to a child with acute myeloid leukemia.

This clonotype has ten or more counts. The chain uses TRBV20-1 and TRBJ2-2, with D possibly being TRBD2 (6 bases). The germline V gene has CDR1 DFQATT and CDR2 SNEGSKA (reference sequence). CDR3 length: 16 residues. V lost 3 bases, J lost 4 bases, and 18 bases lay in between. Written as DNA, the CDR3 is TGCAGTGCTAGGGTCCCGGGGGACGATCCCACCGGGGAGCTGTTTTTT. It is translated as CSARVPGDDPTGELFF.

This clonotype turned up a few times. The V gene is TRBV21-1, the J gene TRBJ1-4. TRBV21-1 is a listed pseudogene. There are 17 residues in the CDR3. The CDR3 region has the DNA TGTGCCAGCAGCAAAGTTTGGAGGGCCGGAGGAAATGAAAAACTGTTTTTT. Its protein product is CASSKVWRAGGNEKLFF.

The chain links TRBV7-2 to TRBJ2-2; 13 bases are shared with TRBD2. Germline CDR1 reads SGHTA; CDR2 reads FQGNSA. This CDR3 contains 17 residues. Trimming removed 5 bases from V and 2 bases from J; junction bases left unmatched: 5. The CDR3 DNA sequence: TGTGCCAGCAGCCGACTAGCGGGGGGTCTTAACACCGGGGAGCTGTTTTTT. Residues: CASSRLAGGLNTGELFF.

Ten or more counts support this clonotype. This chain links TRBV5-6 with TRBJ2-2; D is ambiguous. This CDR3 has 14 residues. From germline, CDR1 is SGHDT and CDR2 YYEEEE. V lost 7 bases to trimming and J lost 4 bases, with 14 bases between them. The CDR3 here is CASLSPKATGELFF. CDR3 nucleotide sequence: TGTGCCAGCCTTAGCCCCAAGGCCACCGGGGAGCTGTTTTTT.

This clonotype came up a few times. The chain employs TRBV20-1 and TRBJ2-2, with 11 bases that match TRBD2. V shed 0 bases and J 5 bases; nucleotides not matched to a gene: 11. This CDR3 is 18 amino acids long. Germline CDR1 and CDR2: DFQATT and SNEGSKA (reference sequence). CDR3 sequence (DNA): TGCAGTGCTAGAGATATGGTAGCGGGGGGGCCAGGAACCGGGGAGCTGTTTTTT. Its translation: CSARDMVAGGPGTGELFF.

This clonotype was seen only a few times. The CDR3 loop is CASSLEAVTGELFF. The CDR3 DNA reads TGTGCCAGCAGCTTGGAGGCCGTCACCGGGGAGCTGTTTTTT. J is TRBJ2-2 and V is TRBV5-5, with D unclear. Between the trimmed V and J ends, which lost 0 bases and 4 bases, there was a span of 7 bases. CDR3 length equals 14 residues. In germline, CDR1 is SGHKS, CDR2 YYEKEE (reference sequence).

This clonotype was counted at least ten times. The chain recombines TRBV20-1 with TRBJ2-5; TRBD2 might be the D (6 bases). V lost 3 bases, J lost 2 bases, and 10 bases lay in between. Germline V gene lookup returns CDR1 DFQATT and CDR2 SNEGSKA (reference sequence). The CDR3 loop spans 13 amino acids. The CDR3 spells CSASPGLQETQYF. DNA of the CDR3: TGCAGTGCTAGTCCGGGACTTCAAGAGACCCAGTACTTC.

J is TRBJ1-1 and V is TRBV7-8; 8 positions match TRBD1. Germline values: CDR1 SGHVS, CDR2 FQNEAQ. The CDR3 contains 15 residues. The J segment lost 0 bases and the V segment lost 5 bases, leaving 5 bases of the junction unmatched. This CDR3 reads CASSQQGVLNTEAFF. For the CDR3, the DNA is TGTGCCAGCAGCCAACAGGGGGTCCTGAACACTGAAGCTTTCTTT.

Notes on this clonotype: This may be a read error: a much more frequent sequence differs by one nucleotide. The V call is TRBV4-3, the J call TRBJ2-1; D gene uncertain. This CDR3 has 13 amino acids. Looked up from germline, CDR1 is LGHNA and CDR2 is YSLEER. The chain's CDR3 is CASSQEGWDDQFF. The CDR3 nucleotides are TGCGCCAGCAGCCAAGAAGGGTGGGATGATCAGTTCTTC.

The chain links TRBV5-6 to TRBJ2-5; 7 bases agree with TRBD2. The V and J ends lost 3 bases and 6 bases, in that order; junction bases with no gene match: 11. The CDR3 spans 15 residues. Looked up from germline, CDR1 is SGHDT and CDR2 is YYEEEE. The CDR3 nucleotides are TGTGCCAGCAGCTCCTCTCCTGGCGGGGGACAGACCCAGTACTTC. This sequence encodes CASSSSPGGGQTQYF.

This clonotype was counted ten times or more. The J gene is TRBJ1-1, the V gene TRBV12-3 or TRBV12-4; 11 bases fit TRBD1. This CDR3 is built from 15 residues. J lost 2 bases, V lost 4 bases, and 3 bases had no gene match. The CDR3 loop is CASSSGQGANTEAFF. The DNA of the CDR3 is TGTGCCAGCAGTTCCGGACAGGGGGCCAACACTGAAGCTTTCTTT.

V gene TRBV6-5 combines with J gene TRBJ1-5; the D gene is possibly TRBD1 (5 bases). V was shortened by 2 bases and J by 1 base, with 18 bases between the two germline ends. Germline assignment: CDR1 MNHEY and CDR2 SVGAGI. The CDR3 length is 18 residues. The CDR3: CASSYPSNRFGSNQPQHF. The DNA for the CDR3 is TGTGCCAGCAGTTACCCCTCTAACAGGTTTGGGAGCAATCAGCCCCAGCATTTT.

This clonotype was seen ten or more times. V gene TRBV7-6 combines with J gene TRBJ2-5; D perhaps matches TRBD1 (5 bases). Germline CDR1 reads SGHVS; CDR2 reads FNYEAQ. The V end was cut by 2 bases, the J end by 7 bases, with 5 bases between. This CDR3 has 11 amino acids. DNA of the CDR3: TGTGCCAGCAGCTTAAGGGGGACCCAGTACTTC. This translates into CASSLRGTQYF.

This clonotype has just a few counts. The gene calls are TRBV20-1 and TRBJ2-3, with 7 bases lining up with TRBD2. The germline gives CDR1 DFQATT, CDR2 SNEGSKA (reference sequence). J was trimmed by 0 bases and V by 5 bases; bases with no gene match: 5. There are 14 residues in the CDR3. The CDR3 here is CSAYGGTSTDTQYF. CDR3 coding DNA: TGCAGTGCTTACGGGGGGACTAGCACAGATACGCAGTATTTT.

In its sample, this clonotype was seen many times. The chain joins TRBV7-3 to TRBJ2-5, with D hard to call. V was clipped by 3 bases and J by 5 bases, with 10 bases between them. This CDR3 is built from 13 residues. Germline-derived CDR1 and CDR2 are SGHTA and FQGTGA. CDR3 sequence: CASSFDWSETQYF. In DNA form, the CDR3 reads TGTGCCAGCAGCTTCGATTGGAGCGAGACCCAGTACTTC.

This clonotype has at least ten counts. CDR3 DNA: TGCAGTGCCCCCTCGGACAGGACGCGGGAGCAGTACGTC. Protein sequence: CSAPSDRTREQYV. The chain carries TRBV20-1 and TRBJ2-7; 7 bases agree with TRBD1. V lost 6 bases, J lost 7 bases, and 12 bases stayed unmatched. This CDR3 is 13 amino acids long. The V gene's germline CDR1 is DFQATT and CDR2 SNEGSKA (reference sequence).

This clonotype was counted only a few times. V gene TRBV20-1 combines with J gene TRBJ2-2; TRBD2 aligns across 14 bases. V dropped 5 bases and J dropped 8; count of bases not matched to a gene: 4. CDR1 and CDR2 from the germline V gene are DFQATT and SNEGSKA (reference sequence). The CDR3 contains 14 residues. CDR3 residues: CSASGTSGGGELFF. CDR3 nucleotides: TGCAGTGCTTCCGGGACTAGCGGGGGTGGGGAGCTGTTTTTT.

The sample holds a few counts of this clonotype. This chain connects TRBV25-1 to TRBJ2-3; TRBD1 aligns across 10 bases. This CDR3 contains 16 residues. The ends lost 4 bases at V and 3 bases at J; junction bases unmatched: 7. Per the germline V gene, CDR1 is MGHDK and CDR2 is SYGVNS. The CDR3 coding sequence is TGTGCCAGCAGTGGGCCACCGGGACAGGGGACAGATACGCAGTATTTT. Encoded protein: CASSGPPGQGTDTQYF.

The rearrangement joins TRBV7-8 to TRBJ2-3; tentative D call: TRBD2 (6 bases). Germline lookup yields CDR1 SGHVS and CDR2 FQNEAQ. V was cut by 5 bases and J by 0 bases, with 15 bases left in between. CDR3 length equals 16 residues. CDR3 sequence: CASSTEGGPSTDTQYF. CDR3 DNA sequence: TGTGCCAGCAGCACGGAGGGAGGACCTAGCACAGATACGCAGTATTTT.

This clonotype was observed at least ten times. The chain carries TRBV6-1 and TRBJ2-5; 14 bases map to TRBD2. V shed 5 bases, J shed 4 bases, and the junction held 12 bases outside the gene matches. The germline V gene encodes CDR1 MNHNS and CDR2 SASEGT. The length of the CDR3 is 18 residues. CDR3: CASSRPTSGGALRETQYF. CDR3 DNA sequence: TGTGCCAGCAGTCGGCCGACTAGCGGGGGGGCCTTGAGAGAGACCCAGTACTTC.

This clonotype occurred many times. Written as DNA, the CDR3 is TGCAGCGTGGGGACAGGGGTGAAGAGCTACACCTTC. Translation: CSVGTGVKSYTF. J is TRBJ1-2 and V is TRBV29-1; 10 nucleotides agree with TRBD1. This CDR3 has 12 amino acids. The V and J ends lost 6 bases and 9 bases, in that order; junction bases with no gene match: 7. Germline assignment: CDR1 SQVTM and CDR2 ANQGSEA.

The sample holds many counts of this clonotype. This sequence joins TRBV29-1 and TRBJ2-4, with D possibly matching TRBD1 (6 bases). CDR1 is SQVTM and CDR2 is ANQGSEA in the germline V gene. The V gene lost 1 base and the J gene lost 1 base, with 14 bases spanning the gap. This CDR3 has 16 amino acids. As DNA, the CDR3 is TGCAGCGTTGAAGTCCAGGGGATGATGGCCAAAAACATTCAGTACTTC. Translated, it gives CSVEVQGMMAKNIQYF.

This clonotype was observed a handful of times. V gene TRBV20-1 combines with J gene TRBJ2-5, with 15 nucleotides matching TRBD2. The V segment lost 2 bases and the J segment 1 base; nucleotides outside the gene matches: 2. CDR3 length: 16 residues. Germline lookup yields CDR1 DFQATT and CDR2 SNEGSKA (reference sequence). CDR3 nucleotides: TGCAGTGCTAGACCGGGACTAGCGGGGGGCCAAGAGACCCAGTACTTC. Protein product: CSARPGLAGGQETQYF.

This clonotype came up many times. The gene calls are TRBV10-3 and TRBJ1-1; D gene ambiguous. V lost 8 bases to trimming and J lost 0 bases, with 10 bases between them. Germline V gene sequence: CDR1 ENHRY, CDR2 SYGVKD. This CDR3 contains 13 residues. Written as DNA, the CDR3 is TGTGCCATCGGCGGGGAGATGAACACTGAAGCTTTCTTT. Encoded protein: CAIGGEMNTEAFF.

A few counts support this clonotype. This chain connects TRBV9 to TRBJ2-5; D might be TRBD1 (5 bases). The ends were cut back, 3 bases at V and 1 base at J, with 16 bases in the middle. Germline V gene data show CDR1 as SGDLS and CDR2 as YYNGEE. The CDR3 extends over 16 amino acids. The CDR3 DNA follows: TGTGCCAGCAGCGCCAACCTACAGGAGAGCCAAGAGACCCAGTACTTC. Translation gives CASSANLQESQETQYF.